This T cell receptor (beta chain) was found in a study of blood T cell repertoires in COVID-19. Overall study context: Specimens from acute and convalescent COVID-19 originated in the United States, Italy and Spain.

The germline V gene encodes CDR1 MNHNY and CDR2 SVGAGI (reference sequence). The V and J ends lost 7 bases and 2 bases respectively, with 11 bases between them. The CDR3 contains 14 residues. Assignment of participants to cohorts was predicated upon participant-reported clinical history. Recovered status in Cohort 3 required two negative PCRs, clearance, or symptom resolution. Produced via immunoSEQ multiplex PCR; TCRdb's table is partial and in-frame only. The sample lists 200,000 to 300,000 clones, about 84% seen once, with approximately 2.1% in the top ten. The receptor comes from a woman aged 50 to 65 who had recovered from COVID-19. The chain employs TRBV6-6 and TRBJ2-2; possible D gene TRBD1, 6 bases. Sample: PBMCs or T cells enriched from blood (not recorded which). For the CDR3, the DNA is TGTGCCAGCACCCGGACAGAAAACACCGGGGAGCTGTTTTTT. This codes for CASTRTENTGELFF.